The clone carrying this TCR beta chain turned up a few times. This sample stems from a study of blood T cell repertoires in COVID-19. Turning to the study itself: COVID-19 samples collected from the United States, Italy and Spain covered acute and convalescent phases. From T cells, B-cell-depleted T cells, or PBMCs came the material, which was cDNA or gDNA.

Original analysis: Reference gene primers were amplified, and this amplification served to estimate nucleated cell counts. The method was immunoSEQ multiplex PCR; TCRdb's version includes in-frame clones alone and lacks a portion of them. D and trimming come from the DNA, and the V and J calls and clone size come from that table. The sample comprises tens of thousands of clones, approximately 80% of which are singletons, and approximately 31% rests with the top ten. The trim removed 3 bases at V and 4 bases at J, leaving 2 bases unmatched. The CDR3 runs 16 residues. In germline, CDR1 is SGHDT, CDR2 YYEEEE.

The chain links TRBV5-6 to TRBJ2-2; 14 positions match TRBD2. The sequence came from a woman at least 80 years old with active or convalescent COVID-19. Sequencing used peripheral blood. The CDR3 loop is CASSWGLAGVTGELFF. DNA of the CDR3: TGTGCCAGCAGCTGGGGACTAGCGGGAGTCACCGGGGAGCTGTTTTTT.